This is a list of T cell receptor beta chains from one sample in a study of T cell repertoires in cytomegalovirus infection. TCRdb used MiXCR to reprocess the reads, holding one entry per CDR3 protein. The sample has some 440,000 distinct CDR3 sequences, approximately 31% seen once. The sequenced sample was PBMCs. These receptors all come from a human donor in good health (CMV status not recorded). Some clones in this sample may be carry-over from other donors' samples. CDR3s include the opening cysteine and the closing phenylalanine or tryptophan. Fields, in order: clone size, J gene, V gene, D gene, CDR3 DNA, CDR3 protein. A D gene is named only where the DNA matches it firmly. Not every row has a clone size; where given, it reads once, few, many or a size class.

few,TRBJ2-1,TRBV7-3,TRBD2,TGTGCCAGCAGCTATAGCGGGGGGAAGTTCAATGAGCAGTTCTTC,CASSYSGGKFNEQFF
few,TRBJ1-1,TRBV20-1,-,TGCAGTGCTAGTTGGGGGAACACTGAAGCTTTCTTT,CSASWGNTEAFF
many,TRBJ2-5,TRBV7-6,-,TGTGCCAGCAGCCTACCGGTAGGGTCGGAGACCCAGTACTTC,CASSLPVGSETQYF
-,TRBJ2-4,TRBV11-2,-,TGTGCCAGCAGCTTAGACGACAGGCGGGAAGCCAAAAACATTCTGTACTTC,CASSLDDRREAKNILYF
many,TRBJ1-4,TRBV7-2,-,TGTGCCAGCAGCTTATACCACTCAACCAGGGATGAAAAACTGTTTTTT,CASSLYHSTRDEKLFF
few,TRBJ1-6,TRBV20-1,-,TGCAGTGCTAGAGATAAAGACAGAGGTAGAAATTCACCCCTCCACTTT,CSARDKDRGRNSPLHF
-,TRBJ2-2,TRBV15,-,TGTGCCACCAGCAGAAGCCCCAGGGATACCGGGGAGCTGTTTTTT,CATSRSPRDTGELFF
-,TRBJ1-1,TRBV7-3,-,TGTGCCAGCAGCTTAACTAAGGGGACCACTGAAGCTTTCTTT,CASSLTKGTTEAFF
once,TRBJ2-1,TRBV24-1,-,TGTGCCACCAGTGATTTGGTCCTGGGCAATGAGCAGTTCTTC,CATSDLVLGNEQFF
few,TRBJ1-4,TRBV6-5,TRBD1,TGTGCCAGCAGTTACCAGGGGGCGACTAATGAAAAACTGTTTTTT,CASSYQGATNEKLFF
-,TRBJ2-7,TRBV7-2,-,TGTGCCAGCTCCCTGGGAGGTGGCCTTAACTCCTACGAGCAGTACTTC,CASSLGGGLNSYEQYF
-,TRBJ2-3,TRBV7-3,TRBD1,TGTGCCAGCAGCGAGGCAGGGGGACACACAGATACGCAGTATTTT,CASSEAGGHTDTQYF
-,TRBJ2-5,TRBV4-1,-,TGCGCCAGCAGCCAAGATTTAAGCAACCAAGAGACCCAGTACTTC,CASSQDLSNQETQYF
-,TRBJ2-7,TRBV15,-,TGTGCCACCTCCTTCGGGGGCTACGAGCAGTACTTC,CATSFGGYEQYF
-,TRBJ1-3,TRBV2,-,TGTGCCAGCAGTGGGGCCGTGACAGTTGGAAACACCATATATTTT,CASSGAVTVGNTIYF
few,TRBJ2-7,TRBV12-3/TRBV12-4,-,TGTGCCAGCAGTTTAGATCCAGGGGTACACGAGCAGTACTTC,CASSLDPGVHEQYF
-,TRBJ2-7,TRBV28,TRBD1,TGTGCCAGCAGTACCCGCCGGGACAGCCCCACCTACGAGCAGTACTTC,CASSTRRDSPTYEQYF
-,TRBJ2-1,TRBV6-6,-,TGTGCCAGCAGTTATAGGGCAGGGGACAATGAGCAGTTCTTC,CASSYRAGDNEQFF
-,TRBJ2-3,TRBV7-2,TRBD2,TGTGCCAGCAGCTTAAGTCTCCTAGCGGGGGGCACAGAGACGCAGTATTTT,CASSLSLLAGGTETQYF
few,TRBJ2-5,TRBV2,TRBD2,TGTGCCAGCAGTGAAGCGCGGGGGGGTCGGGAGACCCAGTACTTC,CASSEARGGRETQYF
-,TRBJ2-1,TRBV6-2/TRBV6-3,TRBD2,TGTGCCAGCAGTTCGACTAGCGGGGGGGTGTACAATGATCAGTTCTTC,CASSSTSGGVYNDQFF
-,TRBJ2-1,TRBV6-6,TRBD2,TGTGCCAGCAGTTACTCAGGAGCGGGGGGGACCTACAATGAGCAGTTCTTC,CASSYSGAGGTYNEQFF
-,TRBJ2-7,TRBV6-5,-,TGTGCCAGCTCGCAGGGTTTAACTTTCTCCTACGAGCAGTACTTC,CASSQGLTFSYEQYF
-,TRBJ1-5,TRBV4-1,TRBD1,TGCGCCAGCAGGCAGGACAGGGATAGCAATCAGCCCCAGCATTTT,CASRQDRDSNQPQHF
few,TRBJ1-4,TRBV6-1,-,TGTGCCAGCAGTTGGGGACAAAGTGAAAAACTGTTTTTT,CASSWGQSEKLFF
few,TRBJ1-5,TRBV10-3,-,TGTGCCATCAGTGAGCGAAGGCCAGATCAGCCCCAGCATTTT,CAISERRPDQPQHF
-,TRBJ2-5,TRBV25-1,-,TGTGCCAGCATGGAGTTAGAGACCCAGTACTTC,CASMELETQYF
many,TRBJ2-5,TRBV7-2,TRBD2,TGTGCCAGCAGCTACCCTAGCGGGGGGGCCGGTGAGACCCAGTACTTC,CASSYPSGGAGETQYF